What follows are 18 T cell receptor beta chains derived from one specimen sequenced in a study of cytomegalovirus exposure and HLA in healthy donors. 60 Vbeta and 13 Jbeta primers were used in PCR. The assay was immunoSEQ multiplex PCR, and TCRdb's table has in-frame clones only and misses some. The repertoire holds tens of thousands of clones, with roughly 84% as singletons. The sample consisted of PBMCs. Source of these receptors: a man aged 30-40 years in good health and CMV-seronegative.

The gene calls are TRBV2 and TRBJ2-7; D unclear. V shed 2 bases and J shed 6 bases, with 8 bases lying between them. Germline lookup yields CDR1 SNHLY and CDR2 FYNNEI. This CDR3 is 12 amino acids long. The CDR3 DNA follows: TGTGCCAGCAGTGAACCCCCGGTCGAGCAGTACTTC. This encodes CASSEPPVEQYF.

The genes are TRBV7-8 and TRBJ2-1; 12 nucleotides line up with TRBD2. The CDR3 sequence is 16 residues long. The V gene end was trimmed by 4 bases and the J gene end by 8 bases; junction bases not matched to a gene: 9. CDR1 SGHVS and CDR2 FQNEAQ come from the germline V gene. In DNA form, the CDR3 reads TGTGCCAGCAGCTCAAACCTAGCGGGAGGGGGCGATGAGCAGTTCTTC. Translated: CASSSNLAGGGDEQFF.

The rearrangement links TRBV4-1 to TRBJ2-1, with a tentative D call TRBD2 (6 bases). V was clipped by 0 bases and J by 0 bases, with 9 bases between them. The CDR3 runs to 16 residues. Germline lookup yields CDR1 MGHRA and CDR2 YSYEKL. CDR3 coding DNA: TGCGCCAGCAGCCAAGAGCCCGGGAGCTCCTACAATGAGCAGTTCTTC. Translating gives CASSQEPGSSYNEQFF.

The chain has TRBV6-1 and TRBJ2-5, with D perhaps matching TRBD1 (6 bases). Matching the DNA end better, TRBJ2-7 makes the J call doubtful. Germline CDR1 and CDR2: MNHNS and SASEGT. The CDR3 length is 18 residues. This CDR3 is CASSEGVFRTATTYEQYF. CDR3 nucleotides: TGTGCCAGCAGTGAAGGGGTCTTTAGGACAGCTACTACCTACGAGCAGTACTTC.

The chain couples TRBV27 to TRBJ2-2, with 9 bases aligning to TRBD2. Germline V gene sequence: CDR1 MNHEY, CDR2 SMNVEV (reference sequence). CDR3 length: 16 amino acids. V lost 5 bases, J lost 3 bases, and 7 bases stayed unmatched. The CDR3 loop reads CASSPRGGRDTGELFF. CDR3 in DNA: TGTGCCAGCAGTCCGCGGGGGGGGCGCGACACCGGGGAGCTGTTTTTT.

This clone was detected once. This rearrangement joins TRBV19 to TRBJ1-1; a weak D match, TRBD1 (5 bases). The CDR3 is 13 residues long. Germline CDR1 reads LNHDA; CDR2 reads SQIVND (reference sequence). With 6 bases removed from V and 1 base from J, the gap between germline ends came to 9 bases. CDR3 sequence: CASRLGGNTEAFF. DNA of the CDR3: TGTGCCAGTAGGTTGGGGGGGAACACTGAAGCTTTCTTT.

The rearrangement links TRBV29-1 to TRBJ2-3; D may be TRBD1 (5 bases). The CDR3 has 11 residues. Trimming removed 6 bases at V and 1 base at J, with 5 bases between. The germline V gene has CDR1 SQVTM and CDR2 ANQGSEA. The chain's CDR3 is CSVRGTDTQYF. In DNA form, the CDR3 reads TGCAGCGTCAGGGGCACAGATACGCAGTATTTT.

V is TRBV21-1 and J is TRBJ2-2; the table assigns TRBD2, which was not confirmed against the DNA. TRBV21-1 is tagged as a pseudogene. The CDR3 spans 17 residues. The CDR3 DNA reads TGTGCCAGCAGCAGGCGGGACGCCAAACCGAACACCGGGGAGCTGTTTTTT. It codes for CASSRRDAKPNTGELFF.

The chain uses TRBV7-2 and TRBJ1-1, with 11 positions matching TRBD1. The CDR3 spans 15 residues. Per the germline V gene, CDR1 is SGHTA and CDR2 is FQGNSA. V lost 5 bases, J lost 5 bases, and 7 bases stayed unmatched. CDR3 residues: CASSARDRGGTEAFF. DNA of the CDR3: TGTGCCAGCAGCGCCCGGGACAGGGGGGGTACTGAAGCTTTCTTT. Together with reference TRBV7-2 and TRBJ1-1, the CDR3 gives the full variable domain: GAGVSQSPSNKVTEKGKDVELRCDPISGHTALYWYRQSLGQGLEFLIYFQGNSAPDKSGLPSDRFSAERTGGSVSTLTIQRTQQEDSAVYLCASSARDRGGTEAFFGQGTRLTVV.

The chain has TRBV5-1 and TRBJ2-7, with 8 bases lining up with TRBD2. Losses at the gene ends were 5 bases for V and 3 bases for J; bases not matched to a gene: 16. Germline CDR1 and CDR2: SGHRS and YFSETQ. There are 17 residues in the CDR3. CDR3 DNA: TGCGCCAGCAGTCGGGGGGGCCATAGTTTCCCCGACTACGAGCAGTACTTC. This gives the protein CASSRGGHSFPDYEQYF.

With regard to this clone: The junction and the germline gene differ at one end; a read error may be behind it. V gene TRBV7-9 combines with J gene TRBJ1-5, with D possibly being TRBD1 (5 bases). Germline CDR1 is SEHNR and CDR2 is FQNEAQ (reference sequence). The CDR3 extends over 15 amino acids. The DNA of the CDR3 is TGTTCCAGCAGCTCCGGGGGGGTCGACAATCAGCCCCAGCATTTT. Translation: CSSSSGGVDNQPQHF. Combining the CDR3 with reference TRBV7-9 and TRBJ1-5 gives the whole variable domain DTGVSQNPRHKITKRGQNVTFRCDPISEHNRLYWYRQTLGQGPEFLTYFQNEAQLEKSRLLSDRFSAERPKGSFSTLEIQRTEQGDSAMYLCSSSSGGVDNQPQHFGDGTRLSIL.

The gene calls are TRBV7-9 and TRBJ1-1, with D uncertain. Deletions cut 6 bases from V and 3 bases from J, with 8 bases between. This CDR3 is 12 amino acids long. Germline V lookup: CDR1 SEHNR, CDR2 FQNEAQ (reference sequence). CDR3 loop: CASSRVDTEAFF. CDR3 bases: TGTGCCAGCAGTCGGGTGGACACTGAAGCTTTCTTT.

V is TRBV7-8 and J is TRBJ2-7, with D perhaps matching TRBD2 (5 bases). Per germline, CDR1 SGHVS and CDR2 FQNEAQ. The CDR3 has 15 residues. V was trimmed by 5 bases and J by 4 bases, leaving 18 bases between them. CDR3 sequence reads: CASSLPGKAQYEQYF. CDR3 nucleotides: TGTGCCAGCAGCCTACCCGGGAAAGCCCAATACGAGCAGTACTTC.

The CDR3 spells CASSVAGFSYEQYF. The CDR3 DNA sequence: TGTGCCAGCAGCGTAGCCGGGTTCTCCTACGAGCAGTACTTC. This chain uses TRBV9 with TRBJ2-7; unclear D gene. V lost 0 bases and J 0 bases, leaving 7 bases between the germline ends. Germline V gene data show CDR1 as SGDLS and CDR2 as YYNGEE. The CDR3 is made up of 14 amino acids.

This clone was seen more than once but under ten times. CDR3 region: CAIGSYNEQFF. CDR3 DNA: TGTGCCATCGGGTCCTACAATGAGCAGTTCTTC. This chain links TRBV6-1 with TRBJ2-1, with D hard to call. The germline V gene has CDR1 MNHNS and CDR2 SASEGT. V lost 10 bases to trimming and J lost 1 base, with 5 bases between them. The CDR3 spans 11 residues.

This clone has only a few counts. This chain connects TRBV5-1 to TRBJ1-5; D not certain. V was clipped by 0 bases and J by 3 bases, with 10 bases between them. CDR1 is SGHRS, CDR2 YFSETQ, per germline. This CDR3 has 15 residues. The CDR3 is CASSLVGEINQPQHF. The CDR3, as DNA: TGCGCCAGCAGCTTGGTGGGAGAAATCAATCAGCCCCAGCATTTT.

This clone is a singleton in its sample. This chain connects TRBV30 to TRBJ2-4, with 7 bases that match TRBD1. The CDR3 is made up of 13 amino acids. The V segment lost 1 base and the J segment 9 bases; nucleotides outside the gene matches: 6. Germline CDR1 and CDR2: GTSNPN and SVGIG (reference sequence). CDR3 protein: CAWSARQGPIQYF. In nucleotides, the CDR3 is TGTGCCTGGAGTGCCCGACAGGGACCCATTCAGTACTTC.

The chain recombines TRBV10-3 with TRBJ2-3; D call uncertain. This CDR3 has 16 residues. Germline CDR1 ENHRY, CDR2 SYGVKD. V lost 2 bases and J 5 bases, leaving 17 bases between the germline ends. The CDR3 DNA is TGTGCCATCAGTGAGGTCGTTTTATCAGTCCAAGATACGCAGTATTTT. This gives the protein CAISEVVLSVQDTQYF.